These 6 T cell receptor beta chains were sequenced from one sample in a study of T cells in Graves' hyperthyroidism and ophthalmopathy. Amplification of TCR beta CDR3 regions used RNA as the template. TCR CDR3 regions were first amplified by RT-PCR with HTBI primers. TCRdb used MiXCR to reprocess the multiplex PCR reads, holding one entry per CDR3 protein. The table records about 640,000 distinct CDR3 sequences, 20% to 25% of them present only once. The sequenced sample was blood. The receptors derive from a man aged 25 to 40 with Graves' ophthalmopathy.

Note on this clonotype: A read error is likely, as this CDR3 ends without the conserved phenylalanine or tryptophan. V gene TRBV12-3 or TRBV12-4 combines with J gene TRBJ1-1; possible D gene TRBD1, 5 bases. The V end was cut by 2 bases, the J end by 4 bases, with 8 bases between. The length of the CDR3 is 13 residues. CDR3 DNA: TGTGCCAGCAGTTTAAGTGGGGGCACTGAAGCTTTCCTT. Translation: CASSLSGGTEAFL.

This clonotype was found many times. The CDR3: CASSFPRSGRGTGELFF. Here the CDR3 DNA reads TGTGCCAGCAGTTTCCCCAGGAGCGGGAGGGGGACCGGGGAGCTGTTTTTT. J is TRBJ2-2 and V is TRBV28; 10 positions agree with TRBD2. The CDR3 is made up of 17 amino acids. Trimming took 3 bases from V and 5 from J; bases not matched to a gene: 9. CDR1 MDHEN and CDR2 SYDVKM come from the germline V gene.

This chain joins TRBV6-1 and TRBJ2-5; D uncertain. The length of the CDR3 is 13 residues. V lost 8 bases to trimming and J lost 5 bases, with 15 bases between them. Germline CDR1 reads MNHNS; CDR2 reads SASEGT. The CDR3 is CASGLQARETQYF. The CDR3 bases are TGTGCCAGCGGTCTTCAGGCCCGGGAGACCCAGTACTTC.

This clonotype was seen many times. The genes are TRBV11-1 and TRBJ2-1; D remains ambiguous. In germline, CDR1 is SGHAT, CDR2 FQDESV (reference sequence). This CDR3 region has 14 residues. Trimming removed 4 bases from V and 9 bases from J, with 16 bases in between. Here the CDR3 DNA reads TGTGCCAGCAGCTCGGCTCGCGAGTCTCCTGAGCAGTTCTTC. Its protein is CASSSARESPEQFF.

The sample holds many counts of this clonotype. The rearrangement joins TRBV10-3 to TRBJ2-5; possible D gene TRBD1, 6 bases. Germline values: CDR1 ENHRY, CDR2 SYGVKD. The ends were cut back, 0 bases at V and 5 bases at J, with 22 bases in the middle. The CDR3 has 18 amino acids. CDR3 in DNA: TGTGCCATCAGTGAGTCGGGTTCCGCACAGGGAAGTCGGGAGACCCAGTACTTC. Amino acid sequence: CAISESGSAQGSRETQYF.

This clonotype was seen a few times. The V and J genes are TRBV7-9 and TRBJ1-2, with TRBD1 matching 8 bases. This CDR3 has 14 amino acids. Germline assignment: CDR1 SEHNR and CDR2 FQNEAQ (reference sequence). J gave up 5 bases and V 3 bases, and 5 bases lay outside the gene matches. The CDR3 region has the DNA TGTGCCAGCAGCTTGCCGGACAGGGATTATGGCTACACCTTC. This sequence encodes CASSLPDRDYGYTF.